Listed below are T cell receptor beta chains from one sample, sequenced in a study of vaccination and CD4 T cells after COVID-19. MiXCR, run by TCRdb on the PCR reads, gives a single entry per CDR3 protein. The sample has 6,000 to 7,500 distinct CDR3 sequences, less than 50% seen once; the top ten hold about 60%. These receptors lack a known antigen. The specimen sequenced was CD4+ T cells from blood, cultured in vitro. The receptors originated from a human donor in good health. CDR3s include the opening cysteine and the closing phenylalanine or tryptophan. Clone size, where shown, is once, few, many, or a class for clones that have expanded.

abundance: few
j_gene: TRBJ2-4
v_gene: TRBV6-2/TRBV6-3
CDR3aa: CASNWGLTLSKAKNIQYF

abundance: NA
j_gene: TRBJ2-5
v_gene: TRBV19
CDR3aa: CASSTRLAVQETQYF

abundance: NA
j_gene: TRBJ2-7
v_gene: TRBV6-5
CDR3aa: CASSYSTSGKYEQYF

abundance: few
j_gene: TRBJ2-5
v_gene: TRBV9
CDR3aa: CASSGLAGGETQYF

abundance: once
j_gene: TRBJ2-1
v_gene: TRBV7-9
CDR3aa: CASSSRLAGVLEQFF

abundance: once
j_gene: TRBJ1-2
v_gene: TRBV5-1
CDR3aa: CASSLAASSGGSGYTF

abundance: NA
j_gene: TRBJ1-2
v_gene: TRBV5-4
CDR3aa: CASSLVPGNGYTF

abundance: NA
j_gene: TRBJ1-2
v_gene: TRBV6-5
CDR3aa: CASSYRDPRRSYGYTF

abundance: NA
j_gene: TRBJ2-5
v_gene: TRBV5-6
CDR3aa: CASSSDRGETQYF

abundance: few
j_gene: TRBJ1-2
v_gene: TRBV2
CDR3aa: CASRDTGTGYTF

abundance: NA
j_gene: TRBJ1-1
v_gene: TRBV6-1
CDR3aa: CASSQLGGNEAFF

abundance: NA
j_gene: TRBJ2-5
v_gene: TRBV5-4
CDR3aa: CASSSGTGGEETQYF

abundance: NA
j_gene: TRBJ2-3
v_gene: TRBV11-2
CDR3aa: CASSSNTDTQYF

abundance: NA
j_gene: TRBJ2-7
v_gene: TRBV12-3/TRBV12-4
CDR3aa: CASRVTSGAYEQYF

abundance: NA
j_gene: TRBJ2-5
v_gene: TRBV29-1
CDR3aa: CSVRGGGEQETQYF

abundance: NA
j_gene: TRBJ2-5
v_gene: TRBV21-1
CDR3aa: CASTLGGGSRGYF

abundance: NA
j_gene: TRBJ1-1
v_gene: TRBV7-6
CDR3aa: CASSLEGQGTEAFF

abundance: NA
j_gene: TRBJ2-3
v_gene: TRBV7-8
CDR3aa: CASSPGPDTQYF

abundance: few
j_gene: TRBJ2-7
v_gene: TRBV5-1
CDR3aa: CASSPGTSGTSYEQYF

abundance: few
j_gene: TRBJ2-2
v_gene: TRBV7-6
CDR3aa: CASSRAKTNTGELFF

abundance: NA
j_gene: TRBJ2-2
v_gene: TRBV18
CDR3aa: CASSQLTGELFF

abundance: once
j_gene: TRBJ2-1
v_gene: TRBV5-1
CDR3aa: CASSLAGTIVNEQFF

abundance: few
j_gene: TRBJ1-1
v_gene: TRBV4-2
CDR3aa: CASSQDSGRQPFF

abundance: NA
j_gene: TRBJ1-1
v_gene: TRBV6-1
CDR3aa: CASRGGTEAFF

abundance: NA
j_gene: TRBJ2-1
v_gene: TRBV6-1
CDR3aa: CASSPDREGRGNEQFF

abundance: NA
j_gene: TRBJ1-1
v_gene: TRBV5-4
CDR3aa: CASSLPMNTEAFF

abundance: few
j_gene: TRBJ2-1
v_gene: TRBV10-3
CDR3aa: CAISEPTTVYNEQFF

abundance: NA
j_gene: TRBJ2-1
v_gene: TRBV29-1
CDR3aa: CSVELTSGSNNEQFF

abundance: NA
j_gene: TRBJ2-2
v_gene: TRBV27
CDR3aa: CASNPTGRTGEPFF

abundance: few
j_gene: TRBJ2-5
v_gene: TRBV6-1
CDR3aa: CASSEVLGSGETQYF

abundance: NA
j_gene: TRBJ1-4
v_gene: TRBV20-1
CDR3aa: CSAPGPTNEKLFF

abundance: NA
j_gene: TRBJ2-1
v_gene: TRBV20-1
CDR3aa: CSARALAGGPYNEQFF

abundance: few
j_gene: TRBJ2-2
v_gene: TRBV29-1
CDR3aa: CSVGGTATGELFF

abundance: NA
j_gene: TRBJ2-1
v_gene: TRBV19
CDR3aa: CASSGGTSGSSYNEQFF

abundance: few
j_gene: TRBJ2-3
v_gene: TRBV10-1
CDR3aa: CASSEGRGRGDTQYF

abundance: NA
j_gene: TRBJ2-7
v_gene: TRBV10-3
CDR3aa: CAISGGGYEQYF

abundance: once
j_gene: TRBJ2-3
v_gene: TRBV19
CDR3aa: CASSMSGTADTQYF

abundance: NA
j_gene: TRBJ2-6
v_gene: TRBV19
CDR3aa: CASTLSGANVLTF

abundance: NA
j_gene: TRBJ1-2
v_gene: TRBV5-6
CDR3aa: CASSLYGDYGYTF

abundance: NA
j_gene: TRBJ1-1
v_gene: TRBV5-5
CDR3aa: CASSPTYTEAFF

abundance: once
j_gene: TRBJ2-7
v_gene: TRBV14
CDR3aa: CASSRGIRAGSYEQYF

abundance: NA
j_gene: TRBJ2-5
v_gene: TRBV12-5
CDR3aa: CASGPQGGETQYF

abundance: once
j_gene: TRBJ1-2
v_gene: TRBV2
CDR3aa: CASSERGRQGNYGYTF

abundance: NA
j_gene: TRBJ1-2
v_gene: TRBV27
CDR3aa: CASTGRDGYGYTF